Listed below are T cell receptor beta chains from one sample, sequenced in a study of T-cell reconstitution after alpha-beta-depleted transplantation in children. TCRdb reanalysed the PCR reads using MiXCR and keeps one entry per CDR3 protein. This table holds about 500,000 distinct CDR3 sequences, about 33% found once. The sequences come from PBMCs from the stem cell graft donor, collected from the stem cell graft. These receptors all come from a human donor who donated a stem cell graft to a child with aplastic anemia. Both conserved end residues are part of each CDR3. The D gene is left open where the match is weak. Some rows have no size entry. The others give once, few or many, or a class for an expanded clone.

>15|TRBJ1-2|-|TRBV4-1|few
CASSPMSQGPPGYTF
TGCGCCAGCAGCCCAATGTCGCAGGGACCTCCCGGCTACACCTTC
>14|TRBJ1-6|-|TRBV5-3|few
CARSLGLSNSPLHF
TGTGCCAGAAGCTTGGGGCTCTCGAATTCACCCCTCCACTTT
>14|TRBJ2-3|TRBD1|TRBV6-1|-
CASRKTGRTDTQYF
TGTGCCAGCAGGAAGACAGGGCGTACAGATACGCAGTATTTT
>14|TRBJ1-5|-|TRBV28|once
CASSFGTIRQPQHF
TGTGCCAGCAGTTTCGGGACAATCAGACAGCCCCAGCATTTT
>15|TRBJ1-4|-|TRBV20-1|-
CSARGPGSGSEKLFF
TGCAGTGCTAGAGGACCAGGCTCCGGGAGTGAAAAACTGTTTTTT
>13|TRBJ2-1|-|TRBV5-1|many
CASSLDGYNEQFF
TGCGCCAGCAGCTTGGACGGTTACAATGAGCAGTTCTTC
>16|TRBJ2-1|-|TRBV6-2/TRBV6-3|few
CASSYLDHSSYNEQFF
TGTGCCAGCAGTTACCTTGACCATAGCTCCTACAATGAGCAGTTCTTC
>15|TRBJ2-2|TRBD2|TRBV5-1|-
CASRPGLAGSGELFF
TGCGCCAGCAGACCGGGACTAGCGGGGTCCGGGGAGCTGTTTTTT
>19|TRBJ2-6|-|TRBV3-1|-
CASSQASGRIISGANVLTF
TGTGCCAGCAGCCAAGCTTCGGGACGAATTATATCTGGGGCCAACGTCCTGACTTTC
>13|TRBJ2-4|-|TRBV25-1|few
CASSEQGGNIQYF
TGTGCCAGCAGTGAACAGGGCGGAAACATTCAGTACTTC
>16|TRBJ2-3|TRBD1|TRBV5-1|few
CASSYGRTGGTDTQYF
TGCGCCAGCAGCTACGGGCGGACAGGGGGAACAGATACGCAGTATTTT
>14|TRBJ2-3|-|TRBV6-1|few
CASRRGTSTDTQYF
TGTGCCAGCAGGCGCGGGACCAGCACAGATACGCAGTATTTT
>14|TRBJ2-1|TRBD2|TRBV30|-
CAWTSGRAYNEQFF
TGTGCCTGGACTAGCGGGAGGGCCTACAATGAGCAGTTCTTC
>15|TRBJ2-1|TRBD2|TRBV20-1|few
CSAREREGTYNEQFF
TGCAGTGCTAGGGAGCGGGAGGGAACCTACAATGAGCAGTTCTTC
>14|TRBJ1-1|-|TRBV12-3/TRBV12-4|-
CASSPGYWNTEAFF
TGTGCCAGCAGCCCAGGGTATTGGAACACTGAAGCTTTCTTT
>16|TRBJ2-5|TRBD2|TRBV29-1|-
CSVAILAGGTQETQYF
TGCAGCGTTGCTATTCTAGCGGGAGGAACCCAAGAGACCCAGTACTTC
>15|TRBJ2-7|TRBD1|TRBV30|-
CAWRRSGQDSYEQYF
TGTGCCTGGAGGCGATCGGGACAGGATTCCTACGAGCAGTACTTC
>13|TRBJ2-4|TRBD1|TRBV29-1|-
CSGRTGVKNIQYF
TGCAGCGGAAGGACAGGGGTCAAAAACATTCAGTACTTC
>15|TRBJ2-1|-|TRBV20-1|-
CSASPLSGPYNEQFF
TGCAGTGCTAGTCCCCTCAGCGGGCCTTACAATGAGCAGTTCTTC
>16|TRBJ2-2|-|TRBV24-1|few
CATSDARGGNTGELFF
TGTGCCACCAGTGATGCCAGGGGGGGGAACACCGGGGAGCTGTTTTTT
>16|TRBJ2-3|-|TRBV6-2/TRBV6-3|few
CASRAMIAASTDTQYF
TGTGCCAGCAGGGCGATGATAGCGGCTAGCACAGATACGCAGTATTTT
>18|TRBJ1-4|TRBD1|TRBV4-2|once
CASSQTTGTGVTNEKLFF
TGTGCCAGCAGCCAAACGACCGGGACAGGTGTAACTAATGAAAAACTGTTTTTT
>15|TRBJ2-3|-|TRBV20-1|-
CSARDPGGGTDTQYF
TGCAGTGCTAGAGATCCGGGTGGGGGCACAGATACGCAGTATTTT
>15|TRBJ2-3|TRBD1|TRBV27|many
CASSPDRVVTDTQYF
TGTGCCAGCAGCCCCGACAGGGTCGTCACAGATACGCAGTATTTT
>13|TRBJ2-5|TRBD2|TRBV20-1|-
CSVPTSGQETQYF
TGCAGTGTCCCGACTAGCGGACAAGAGACCCAGTACTTC
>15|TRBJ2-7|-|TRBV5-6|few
CASSRVQGPSYEQYF
TGTGCCAGCAGCCGAGTGCAGGGACCTTCCTACGAGCAGTACTTC